The 9 T cell receptor beta chains listed next were all sequenced from one sample in a study of T-cell reconstitution after alpha-beta-depleted transplantation in children. The TCRbeta library incorporated unique molecular identifiers. TCRdb re-analysed the PCR reads in MiXCR, keeping a single row per CDR3 protein. This sample has 150,000 to 250,000 distinct CDR3 sequences, with 13% to 15% found just once. The sample here was PBMCs from the stem cell graft donor, taken from the stem cell graft. Every receptor here comes from a human donor who donated a stem cell graft to a child with acute lymphoblastic leukemia.

This clonotype has ten or more counts. The genes are TRBV20-1 and TRBJ2-5; TRBD2 aligns across 11 bases. The germline CDR1 and CDR2 sequences are DFQATT and SNEGSKA (reference sequence). CDR3 length: 15 residues. Unmatched junction bases numbered 5, after V lost 3 bases and J lost 2 bases. CDR3 bases: TGCAGTGCTAGGAAGGGACTAGCGGTTCAAGAGACCCAGTACTTC. It translates to CSARKGLAVQETQYF.

This clonotype was recorded at least ten times. The V call is TRBV10-3, the J call TRBJ2-5; no reliable D call. V was shortened by 2 bases and J by 2 bases, with 9 bases between the two germline ends. The germline gives CDR1 ENHRY, CDR2 SYGVKD. The CDR3 covers 14 residues. The CDR3 DNA reads TGTGCCATCAGTGAGGGAGTCGAACAAGAGACCCAGTACTTC. Its protein product is CAISEGVEQETQYF.

This clonotype came up many times. A junction boundary mismatches the germline segment, possibly from a read error. The rearrangement links TRBV20-1 to TRBJ1-5; TRBD1 might be the D (6 bases). Germline CDR1 reads DFQATT; CDR2 reads SNEGSKA (reference sequence). This CDR3 comprises 13 residues. The CDR3 DNA is TGCAGTGCCAGAGAGAACAGGGCTCAGCCCCAGCATTTT. It is translated as CSARENRAQPQHF.

This clonotype was found many times. The CDR3 protein is CAISESLTGMGTDTQYF. CDR3 in DNA: TGTGCCATCAGTGAGTCCCTAACAGGGATGGGCACAGATACGCAGTATTTT. V gene TRBV10-3 combines with J gene TRBJ2-3, with D possibly being TRBD1 (6 bases). The germline V gene has CDR1 ENHRY and CDR2 SYGVKD. The CDR3 runs to 17 residues. V was pared by 0 bases and J by 1 base, with 14 bases between.

This clonotype was seen ten or more times. The chain links TRBV20-1 to TRBJ2-7, with D possibly TRBD2 on 5 matching bases. The V end lost 3 bases, the J end lost 7 bases, and 19 bases lay between the germline ends. The CDR3 is made up of 14 amino acids. From germline, CDR1 is DFQATT and CDR2 SNEGSKA (reference sequence). The CDR3 nucleotides are TGCAGTGCTAGCCACGGACTGACGAGTCGGGAGCAGTACTTC. This encodes CSASHGLTSREQYF.

This clonotype was detected ten times or more. The chain is built from TRBV5-1 and TRBJ2-4, with 7 bases lining up with TRBD1. After removal of 4 bases from V and 0 bases from J, the junction contained 19 bases not matched to a gene. The CDR3 contains 20 residues. CDR1 and CDR2 from the germline V gene are SGHRS and YFSETQ. The CDR3 nucleotides are TGCGCCAGCAGCGCAGTTAGAACAGGGGTAGGGATATTAGCCAAAAACATTCAGTACTTC. It is translated as CASSAVRTGVGILAKNIQYF.

The rearrangement links TRBV24-1 to TRBJ1-5, with D possibly being TRBD1 (6 bases). Germline V gives CDR1 KGHDR, CDR2 SFDVKD. Trimming took off 4 bases at V and 3 bases at J, with 15 bases between the two ends. This CDR3 spans 16 amino acids. The CDR3: CATSDPGLGANQPQHF. In DNA, the CDR3 is TGTGCCACCAGTGACCCGGGCCTGGGGGCCAATCAGCCCCAGCATTTT.

This clonotype was seen ten or more times. J is TRBJ2-5 and V is TRBV5-1, with TRBD2 as a possible D gene (5 bases). V lost 4 bases to trimming and J lost 2 bases, with 12 bases between them. Germline values: CDR1 SGHRS, CDR2 YFSETQ. The CDR3 sequence is 14 residues long. The CDR3 bases are TGCGCCAGCAGCCCTTCGGACTCTCAAGAGACCCAGTACTTC. It specifies CASSPSDSQETQYF.

This clonotype is a singleton in its sample. V gene TRBV25-1 combines with J gene TRBJ2-1; no definite D call. The CDR3 is 15 amino acids. Germline V CDR1 and CDR2: MGHDK, SYGVNS. Trimming cost V 3 bases and J 5 bases, with 14 bases left between them. DNA for the CDR3: TGTGCCAGCAGTGAGTACACGAACGGAAACAATGAGCAGTTCTTC. This translates into CASSEYTNGNNEQFF.